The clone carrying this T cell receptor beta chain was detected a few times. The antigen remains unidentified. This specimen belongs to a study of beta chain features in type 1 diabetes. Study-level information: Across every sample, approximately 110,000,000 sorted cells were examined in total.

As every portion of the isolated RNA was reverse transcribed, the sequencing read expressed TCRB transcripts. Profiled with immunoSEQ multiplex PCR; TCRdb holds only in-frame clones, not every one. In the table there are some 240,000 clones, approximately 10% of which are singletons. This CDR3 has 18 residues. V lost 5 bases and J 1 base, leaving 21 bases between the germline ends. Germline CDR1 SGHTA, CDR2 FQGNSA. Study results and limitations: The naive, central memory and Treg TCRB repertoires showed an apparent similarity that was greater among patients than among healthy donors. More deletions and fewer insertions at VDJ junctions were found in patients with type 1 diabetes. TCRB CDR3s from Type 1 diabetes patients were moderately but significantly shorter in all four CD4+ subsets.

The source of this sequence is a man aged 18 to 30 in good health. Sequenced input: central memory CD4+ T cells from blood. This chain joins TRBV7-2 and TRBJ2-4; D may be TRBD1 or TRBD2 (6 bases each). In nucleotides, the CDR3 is TGTGCCAGCAGCCTTAGCGGCAGGGGAGGAATGGCCAAAAACATTCAGTACTTC. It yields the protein CASSLSGRGGMAKNIQYF.